A selection of T cell receptor beta chains follows, all from one sample in a study of T cell repertoires in cytomegalovirus infection. These TCRs' antigens remain unknown. From the reads, TCRdb called clonotypes with MiXCR, one entry per CDR3 protein. There are roughly 860,000 distinct CDR3 sequences in the sample; around a third occur only once, and under 15% lies in the top ten. The input for sequencing was cultured CD8+ T cells from PBMCs, taken from culture after CMV antigen stimulation. These receptors all come from a human donor in good health (CMV status not recorded). Some clones in this sample may be carry-over from other donors' samples. Both conserved end residues are part of each CDR3. The D gene is left open where the match is weak. Not every row has a clone size; where given, it reads once, few, many or a size class.

many,TRBD1,TRBJ1-1,TRBV7-8,CASSSRQGAALVVEAFF,TGTGCCAGCAGCTCCAGACAGGGGGCGGCTTTAGTTGTTGAAGCTTTCTTT
-,-,TRBJ1-6,TRBV4-1,CASSQDLGRDKPLHF,TGCGCCAGCAGCCAAGATCTGGGCCGGGACAAACCCCTCCACTTT
-,-,TRBJ2-3,TRBV12-3/TRBV12-4,CAGKRTGGRGGRLTDTQYF,TGTGCCGGCAAACGCACAGGGGGTCGGGGGGGCCGATTGACAGATACGCAGTATTTT
-,-,TRBJ2-2,TRBV11-1,CASSLRTQNTGELFF,TGTGCCAGCAGCTTAAGGACACAGAACACCGGGGAGCTGTTTTTT
few,TRBD2,TRBJ2-1,TRBV12-3/TRBV12-4,CASSLSSGGADNEQFF,TGTGCCAGCAGTTTATCTAGCGGGGGGGCCGACAATGAGCAGTTCTTC
-,-,TRBJ1-3,TRBV29-1,CSVLGLGPGNTIYF,TGCAGCGTTTTGGGCCTGGGACCTGGAAACACCATATATTTT
-,-,TRBJ2-1,TRBV6-5,CASSYGTPSNEQFF,TGTGCCAGCAGTTACGGGACCCCGTCGAATGAGCAGTTCTTC
-,-,TRBJ2-1,TRBV19,CASSIFGFGSYNEQFF,TGTGCCAGTAGTATATTCGGTTTCGGGTCCTACAATGAGCAGTTCTTC
few,-,TRBJ2-2,TRBV11-2,CASSLGHWNTGELFF,TGTGCCAGCAGCCTAGGACACTGGAACACCGGGGAGCTGTTTTTT
few,-,TRBJ1-4,TRBV7-9,CASRVPDRLNEKLFF,TGTGCCAGCAGGGTCCCAGACAGACTTAATGAAAAACTGTTTTTT
many,TRBD1,TRBJ1-5,TRBV27,CASKGTGRLYSNQPQHF,TGTGCCAGCAAAGGGACAGGGCGCCTCTATAGCAATCAGCCCCAGCATTTT
few,-,TRBJ2-2,TRBV5-6,CASRPGQKNTGELFF,TGTGCCAGCAGACCTGGACAAAAGAACACCGGGGAGCTGTTTTTT
-,TRBD1,TRBJ1-5,TRBV19,CATDPRGQQMQPQHF,TGTGCCACCGACCCCAGGGGGCAGCAGATGCAGCCCCAGCATTTT
-,-,TRBJ2-1,TRBV6-1,CASSEYDEQFF,TGTGCCAGCAGTGAGTATGATGAGCAGTTCTTC